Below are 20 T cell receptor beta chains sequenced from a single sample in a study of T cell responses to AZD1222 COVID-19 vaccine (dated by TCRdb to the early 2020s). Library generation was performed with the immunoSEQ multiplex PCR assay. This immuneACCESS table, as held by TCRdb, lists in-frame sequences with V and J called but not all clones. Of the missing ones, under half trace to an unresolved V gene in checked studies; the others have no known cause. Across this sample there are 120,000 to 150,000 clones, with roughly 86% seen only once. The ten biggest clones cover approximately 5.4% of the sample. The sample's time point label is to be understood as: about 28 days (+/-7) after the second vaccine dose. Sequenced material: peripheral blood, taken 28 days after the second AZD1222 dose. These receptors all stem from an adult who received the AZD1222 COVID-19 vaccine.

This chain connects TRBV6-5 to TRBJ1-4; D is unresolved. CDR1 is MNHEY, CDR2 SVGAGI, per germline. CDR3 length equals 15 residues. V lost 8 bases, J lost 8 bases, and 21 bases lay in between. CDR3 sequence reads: CASDFPSAQPEKLFF. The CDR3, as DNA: TGTGCCAGCGATTTTCCCTCGGCGCAACCCGAAAAACTGTTTTTT.

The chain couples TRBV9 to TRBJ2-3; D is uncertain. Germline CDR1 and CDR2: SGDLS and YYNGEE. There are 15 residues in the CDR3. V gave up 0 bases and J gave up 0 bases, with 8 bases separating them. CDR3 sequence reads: CASSVGGISTDTQYF. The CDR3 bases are TGTGCCAGCAGCGTAGGCGGAATTAGCACAGATACGCAGTATTTT.

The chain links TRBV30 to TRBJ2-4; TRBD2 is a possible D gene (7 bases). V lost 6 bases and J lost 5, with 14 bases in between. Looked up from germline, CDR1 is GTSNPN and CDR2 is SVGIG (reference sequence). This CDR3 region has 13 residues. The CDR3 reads CACSRGAENIQYF. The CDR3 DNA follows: TGTGCCTGTTCCCGGGGGGCTGAAAACATTCAGTACTTC.

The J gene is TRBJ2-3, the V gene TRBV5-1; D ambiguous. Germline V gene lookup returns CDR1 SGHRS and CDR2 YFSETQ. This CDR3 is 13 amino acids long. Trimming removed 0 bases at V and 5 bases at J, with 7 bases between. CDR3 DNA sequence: TGCGCCAGCAGCTTGGAGGGTGAAGATACGCAGTATTTT. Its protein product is CASSLEGEDTQYF.

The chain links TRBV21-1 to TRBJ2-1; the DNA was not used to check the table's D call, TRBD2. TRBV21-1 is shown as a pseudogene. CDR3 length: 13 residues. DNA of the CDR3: TGTGCCAGCAGCAAGGGGAGGGCCACTGTTGGGTTCTTC. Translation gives CASSKGRATVGFF.

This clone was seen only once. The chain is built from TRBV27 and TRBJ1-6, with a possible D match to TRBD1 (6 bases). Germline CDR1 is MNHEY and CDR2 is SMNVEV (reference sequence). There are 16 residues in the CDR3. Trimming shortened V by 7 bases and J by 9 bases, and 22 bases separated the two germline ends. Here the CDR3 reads CASTIRGPHWSSPLHF. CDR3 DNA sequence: TGTGCCAGCACCATCCGGGGGCCCCACTGGAGTTCACCCCTCCACTTT.

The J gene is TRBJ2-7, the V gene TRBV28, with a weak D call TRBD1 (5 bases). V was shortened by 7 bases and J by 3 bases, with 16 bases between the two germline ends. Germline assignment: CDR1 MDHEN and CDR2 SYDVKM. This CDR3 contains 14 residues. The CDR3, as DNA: TGTGCCAGCATCAGGGATGGGCCGTTCTACGAGCAGTACTTC. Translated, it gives CASIRDGPFYEQYF.

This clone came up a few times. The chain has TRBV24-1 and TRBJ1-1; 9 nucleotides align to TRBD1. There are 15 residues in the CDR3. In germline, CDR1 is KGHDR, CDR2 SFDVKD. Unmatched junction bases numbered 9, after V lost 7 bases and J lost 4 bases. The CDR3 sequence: CATRAQGAGGTEAFF. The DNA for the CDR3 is TGTGCCACCAGAGCACAGGGGGCTGGAGGCACTGAAGCTTTCTTT.

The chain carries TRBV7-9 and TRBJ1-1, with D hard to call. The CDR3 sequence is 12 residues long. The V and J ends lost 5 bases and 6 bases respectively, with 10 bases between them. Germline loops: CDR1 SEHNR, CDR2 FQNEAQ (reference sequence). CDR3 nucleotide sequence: TGTGCCAGCAGCCCCTTTATACCTGAAGCTTTCTTT. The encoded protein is CASSPFIPEAFF.

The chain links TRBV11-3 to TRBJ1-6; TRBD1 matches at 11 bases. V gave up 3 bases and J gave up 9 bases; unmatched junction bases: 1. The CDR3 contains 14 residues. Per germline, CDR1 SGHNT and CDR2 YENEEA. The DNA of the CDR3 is TGTGCCAGCAGCTTGGGGACAGGGGGTTCACCCCTCCACTTT. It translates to CASSLGTGGSPLHF.

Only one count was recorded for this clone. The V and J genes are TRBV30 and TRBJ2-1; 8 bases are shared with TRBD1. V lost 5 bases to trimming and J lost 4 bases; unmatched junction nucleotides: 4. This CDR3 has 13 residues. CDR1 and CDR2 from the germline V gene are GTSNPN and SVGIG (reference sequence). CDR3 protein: CAWAGQAYNEQFF. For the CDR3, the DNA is TGTGCCTGGGCGGGACAGGCTTACAATGAGCAGTTCTTC.

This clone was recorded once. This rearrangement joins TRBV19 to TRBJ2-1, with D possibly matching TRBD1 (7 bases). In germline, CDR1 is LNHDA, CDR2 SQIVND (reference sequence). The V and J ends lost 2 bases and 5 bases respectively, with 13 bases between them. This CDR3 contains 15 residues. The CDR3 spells CASSISQGGNNEQFF. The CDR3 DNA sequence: TGTGCCAGTAGTATAAGCCAGGGGGGAAACAATGAGCAGTTCTTC.

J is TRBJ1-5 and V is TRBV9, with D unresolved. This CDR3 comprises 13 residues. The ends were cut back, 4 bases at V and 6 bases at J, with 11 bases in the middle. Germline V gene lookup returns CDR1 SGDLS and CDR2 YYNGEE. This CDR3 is CASSQLGGQPQHF. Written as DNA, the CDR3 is TGTGCCAGCAGCCAGCTTGGAGGTCAGCCCCAGCATTTT.

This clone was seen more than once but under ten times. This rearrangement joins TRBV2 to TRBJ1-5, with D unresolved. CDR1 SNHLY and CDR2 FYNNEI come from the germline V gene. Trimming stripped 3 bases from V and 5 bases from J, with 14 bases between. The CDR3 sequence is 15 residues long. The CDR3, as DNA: TGTGCCAGCAGTGAGTTTGCTCCCACGCATCAGCCCCAGCATTTT. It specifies CASSEFAPTHQPQHF.

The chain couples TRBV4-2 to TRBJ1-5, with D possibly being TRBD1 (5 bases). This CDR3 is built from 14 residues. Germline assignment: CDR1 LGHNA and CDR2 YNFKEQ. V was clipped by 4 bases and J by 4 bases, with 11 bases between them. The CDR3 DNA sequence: TGTGCCAGCAGCCCTTCTGGGGGAAATCAGCCCCAGCATTTT. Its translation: CASSPSGGNQPQHF.

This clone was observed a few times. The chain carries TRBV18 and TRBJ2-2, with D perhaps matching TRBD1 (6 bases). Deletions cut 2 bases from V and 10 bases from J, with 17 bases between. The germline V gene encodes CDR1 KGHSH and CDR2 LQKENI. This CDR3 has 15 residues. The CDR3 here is CASSPMPGTPVELFF. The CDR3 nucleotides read TGTGCCAGCTCACCAATGCCGGGGACACCGGTGGAGCTGTTTTTT.

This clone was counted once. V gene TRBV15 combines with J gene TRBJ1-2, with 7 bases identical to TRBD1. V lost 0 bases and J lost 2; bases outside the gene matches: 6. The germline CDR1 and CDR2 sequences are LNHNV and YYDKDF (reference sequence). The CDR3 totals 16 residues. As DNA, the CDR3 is TGTGCCACCAGCAGAGATGGACAGGTCGCCAACTATGGCTACACCTTC. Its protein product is CATSRDGQVANYGYTF.

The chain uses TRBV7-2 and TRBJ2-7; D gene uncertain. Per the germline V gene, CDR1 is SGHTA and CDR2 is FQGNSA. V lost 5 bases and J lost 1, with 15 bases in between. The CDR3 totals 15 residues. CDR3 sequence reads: CASSPLWGWSYEQYF. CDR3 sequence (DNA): TGTGCCAGCAGCCCACTTTGGGGTTGGTCCTACGAGCAGTACTTC.

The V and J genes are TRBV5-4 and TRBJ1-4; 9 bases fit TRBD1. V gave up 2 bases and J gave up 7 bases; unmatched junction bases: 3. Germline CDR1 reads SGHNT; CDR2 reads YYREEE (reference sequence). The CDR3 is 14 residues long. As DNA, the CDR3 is TGTGCCAGCAGCTTAGGGGACAGGGTTGAAAAACTGTTTTTT. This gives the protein CASSLGDRVEKLFF.

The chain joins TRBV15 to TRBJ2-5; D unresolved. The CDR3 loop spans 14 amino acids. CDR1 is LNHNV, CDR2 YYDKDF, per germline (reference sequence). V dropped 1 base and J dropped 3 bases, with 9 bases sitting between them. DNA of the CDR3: TGTGCCACCAGCAGAGGGAACGGAAAAGAGACCCAGTACTTC. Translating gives CATSRGNGKETQYF.